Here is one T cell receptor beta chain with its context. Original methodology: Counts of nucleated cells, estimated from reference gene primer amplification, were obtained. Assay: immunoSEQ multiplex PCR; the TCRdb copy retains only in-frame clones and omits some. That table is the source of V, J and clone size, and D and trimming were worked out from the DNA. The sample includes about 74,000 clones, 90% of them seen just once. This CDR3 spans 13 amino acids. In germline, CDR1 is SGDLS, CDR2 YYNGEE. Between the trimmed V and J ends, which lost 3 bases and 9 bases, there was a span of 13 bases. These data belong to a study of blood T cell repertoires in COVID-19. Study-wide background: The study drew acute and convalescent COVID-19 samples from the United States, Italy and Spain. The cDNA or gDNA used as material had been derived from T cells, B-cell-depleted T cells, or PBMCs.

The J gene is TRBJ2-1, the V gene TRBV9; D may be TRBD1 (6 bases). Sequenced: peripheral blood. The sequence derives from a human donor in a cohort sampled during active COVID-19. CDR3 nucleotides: TGTGCCAGCAGCGGCGACAGGAATGCTGAGCAGTTCTTC. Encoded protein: CASSGDRNAEQFF. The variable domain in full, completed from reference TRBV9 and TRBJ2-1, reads DSGVTQTPKHLITATGQRVTLRCSPRSGDLSVYWYQQSLDQGLQFLIQYYNGEERAKGNILERFSAQQFPDLHSELNLSSLELGDSALYFCASSGDRNAEQFFGPGTRLTVL.